This is a list of T cell receptor beta chains from one sample in a study of cytomegalovirus exposure and HLA in healthy donors. Method: immunoSEQ multiplex PCR; TCRdb's copy keeps in-frame clones and lacks some. The profile shows 200,000 or so clones, around 84% of them singletons. The specimen was PBMCs. Receptors originate from a man aged 18 to 35 in good health and CMV-seropositive. The CDR3 runs from the conserved cysteine through the conserved F or W. D genes are given only for firm matches. Size is omitted from some rows. Given values are once, few, many or a class for expanded clones.

length	size	V	D	J	CDR3	DNA
14	-	TRBV27	TRBD1	TRBJ2-7	CASKGQGGGYEQYF	TGTGCCAGCAAGGGACAGGGAGGCGGCTACGAGCAGTACTTC
15	-	TRBV6-6	-	TRBJ1-1	CASSYDGRGGTEAFF	TGTGCCAGCAGTTACGACGGCAGGGGAGGGACTGAAGCTTTCTTT
15	-	TRBV15	-	TRBJ1-1	CATSRDGGARTEAFF	TGTGCCACCAGCAGAGATGGAGGGGCCCGCACTGAAGCTTTCTTT
12	-	TRBV30	-	TRBJ2-2	CANAGNTGELFF	TGTGCCAACGCGGGGAACACCGGGGAGCTGTTTTTT
16	once	TRBV27	-	TRBJ1-3	CASQNLAGTPGNTIYF	TGTGCCAGCCAGAACCTGGCGGGGACTCCTGGAAACACCATATATTTT
12	-	TRBV6-5	-	TRBJ2-1	CASSYRSNEQFF	TGTGCCAGCAGTTATCGTAGCAATGAGCAGTTCTTC
11	-	TRBV20-1	-	TRBJ1-1	CSARDAPEAFF	TGCAGTGCCAGGGATGCCCCTGAAGCTTTCTTT
9	-	TRBV20-1	TRBD1	TRBJ1-1	CSAGTGAFF	TGCAGTGCTGGGACAGGGGCTTTCTTT
14	once	TRBV11-1	-	TRBJ2-2	CASSLSRGAGELFF	TGTGCCAGCAGCTTAAGCAGGGGAGCCGGGGAGCTGTTTTTT
16	-	TRBV5-6	-	TRBJ2-7	CASSPIREGARYEQYF	TGTGCCAGCAGCCCAATACGCGAGGGAGCGAGGTACGAGCAGTACTTC
14	-	TRBV7-8	TRBD2	TRBJ2-1	CATTPAGGLNEQFF	TGTGCCACCACCCCAGCGGGAGGGCTCAATGAGCAGTTCTTC
15	-	TRBV5-1	-	TRBJ2-7	CASSEDSPNTLEQYF	TGCGCCAGCAGCGAGGACTCGCCAAATACTCTCGAGCAGTACTTC
15	-	TRBV7-9	TRBD1	TRBJ1-5	CASSSDRGRDQPQHF	TGTGCCAGCAGCTCCGACAGGGGTCGGGATCAGCCCCAGCATTTT
14	-	TRBV27	-	TRBJ1-4	CASSLTGVNEKLFF	TGTGCCAGCAGTTTGACAGGAGTTAATGAAAAACTGTTTTTT
19	-	TRBV11-2	TRBD2	TRBJ2-3	CASSRTKPGLAASIDTQYF	TGTGCCAGCAGCCGGACTAAGCCGGGACTAGCGGCCTCCATCGATACGCAGTATTTT
16	-	TRBV4-2	-	TRBJ2-2	CASSQVGGAAAGELFF	TGTGCCAGCAGCCAAGTCGGAGGAGCGGCCGCCGGGGAGCTGTTTTTT
15	-	TRBV9	-	TRBJ2-3	CASSPDWGQVDTQYF	TGTGCCAGCAGCCCTGACTGGGGGCAAGTGGATACGCAGTATTTT
15	once	TRBV29-1	TRBD2	TRBJ2-7	CSARSAGLGSYEQYF	TGCAGCGCCCGTTCCGCGGGACTAGGGTCCTACGAGCAGTACTTC
13	-	TRBV27	-	TRBJ2-7	CASIFRPAGEQYF	TGTGCCAGCATTTTTCGGCCCGCGGGGGAGCAGTACTTC
14	-	TRBV15	-	TRBJ2-7	CATSRNRQSYEQYF	TGTGCCACCAGCAGAAATCGACAATCCTACGAGCAGTACTTC
14	-	TRBV7-9	TRBD1	TRBJ1-5	CASSLTTGDQPQHF	TGTGCCAGCAGCTTAACGACAGGGGATCAGCCCCAGCATTTT
14	-	TRBV21-1	-	TRBJ1-5	CASSRQGSPQPQHF	TGTGCCAGCAGCCGACAGGGTTCACCTCAGCCCCAGCATTTT
14	once	TRBV4-1	TRBD1	TRBJ2-7	CASSLPGGSYEQYF	TGCGCCAGCAGTCTTCCAGGGGGCTCCTACGAGCAGTACTTC
15	-	TRBV5-6	-	TRBJ1-2	CASSMGRPANYGYTF	TGTGCCAGCAGCATGGGGAGACCAGCTAACTATGGCTACACCTTC
16	medium-sized	TRBV5-1	-	TRBJ2-5	CASSPSSLENQETQYF	TGCGCCAGCAGTCCCTCGTCTTTAGAGAACCAAGAGACCCAGTACTTC
13	-	TRBV11-3	TRBD1	TRBJ2-3	CASSSYRGDTQYF	TGTGCCAGCAGCTCGTACAGGGGAGATACGCAGTATTTT
13	-	TRBV7-9	-	TRBJ1-2	CASSLDPDYGYTF	TGTGCCAGCAGCTTAGATCCAGACTATGGCTACACCTTC
15	-	TRBV4-3	-	TRBJ1-4	CASSQKHATNEKLFF	TGCGCCAGCAGCCAAAAACATGCAACTAATGAAAAACTGTTTTTT
15	-	TRBV27	-	TRBJ1-2	CASSPHPSFNYGYTF	TGTGCCAGCAGTCCCCACCCGAGCTTTAACTATGGCTACACCTTC
15	-	TRBV5-1	TRBD1	TRBJ2-1	CASSSEQGEWAEQFF	TGCGCCAGCAGCTCGGAACAGGGGGAGTGGGCTGAGCAGTTCTTC
15	-	TRBV4-3	TRBD2	TRBJ2-7	CASSQEEAGSYEQYF	TGCGCCAGCAGCCAAGAGGAAGCGGGATCCTACGAGCAGTACTTC
16	-	TRBV27	TRBD2	TRBJ2-1	CASRLMRAGVKNEQFF	TGTGCCAGCAGACTTATGCGCGCGGGAGTGAAAAATGAGCAGTTCTTC
15	-	TRBV5-1	TRBD1	TRBJ1-2	CASSLVGQGEHGYTF	TGCGCCAGCAGCTTAGTAGGACAGGGGGAGCATGGCTACACCTTC
15	once	TRBV4-3	-	TRBJ1-1	CASSQDFRGNTEAFF	TGCGCCAGCAGCCAAGATTTCAGGGGGAACACTGAAGCTTTCTTT
14	-	TRBV27	-	TRBJ1-1	CASSAAATNTEAFF	TGTGCCAGCAGTGCCGCGGCTACGAACACTGAAGCTTTCTTT
14	-	TRBV9	TRBD2	TRBJ2-7	CASSVGASGWEQYF	TGTGCCAGCAGCGTAGGGGCTAGCGGATGGGAGCAGTACTTC
13	few	TRBV19	-	TRBJ2-7	CASSTLAAYEQYF	TGTGCCAGTAGTACTCTAGCAGCCTACGAGCAGTACTTC
14	-	TRBV6-5	-	TRBJ1-1	CASSRDTLNTEAFF	TGTGCCAGCAGCCGGGACACATTGAACACTGAAGCTTTCTTT
15	-	TRBV4-3	-	TRBJ1-1	CASSQDPRMNTEAFF	TGCGCCAGCAGCCAAGATCCCAGAATGAACACTGAAGCTTTCTTT
14	few	TRBV7-9	TRBD2	TRBJ2-7	CASSSGTSSDEQYF	TGTGCCAGCAGCTCCGGGACTAGCTCCGACGAGCAGTACTTC
17	-	TRBV2	-	TRBJ1-3	CASSEPDRPISGNTIYF	TGTGCCAGCAGTGAACCCGACAGGCCCATCTCTGGAAACACCATATATTTT
14	-	TRBV27	TRBD2	TRBJ2-1	CASGTIDSYNEQFF	TGTGCCAGTGGGACTATCGACTCCTACAATGAGCAGTTCTTC
15	-	TRBV9	-	TRBJ1-5	CASSVEGGGNQPQHF	TGTGCCAGCAGCGTAGAAGGGGGAGGCAATCAGCCCCAGCATTTT
13	-	TRBV10-3	-	TRBJ2-7	CAIRPPTAYEQYF	TGTGCCATCCGTCCACCTACAGCCTACGAGCAGTACTTC
11	-	TRBV6-1	-	TRBJ2-7	CASSPLWELYF	TGTGCCAGCAGTCCCCTATGGGAGTTATACTTC
13	-	TRBV4-2	-	TRBJ2-5	CASSQALGETQYF	TGTGCCAGCAGCCAAGCGCTCGGAGAGACCCAGTACTTC
13	-	TRBV7-8	-	TRBJ1-5	CASREGGNQPQHF	TGTGCCAGCCGGGAGGGGGGCAATCAGCCCCAGCATTTT
13	-	TRBV7-9	-	TRBJ1-2	CASSLARDSGYTF	TGTGCCAGCAGCTTAGCGAGGGACTCGGGCTACACCTTC
16	-	TRBV25-1	-	TRBJ2-6	CASSEYRTSGANVLTF	TGTGCCAGCAGTGAATACAGAACCTCTGGGGCCAACGTCCTGACTTTC
14	-	TRBV6-5	-	TRBJ2-2	CASSTIRGTGELFF	TGTGCCAGCAGTACCATCCGGGGCACCGGGGAGCTGTTTTTT
14	-	TRBV27	TRBD1	TRBJ2-2	CASKPGQSTGELFF	TGTGCCAGCAAGCCGGGACAGAGCACCGGGGAGCTGTTTTTT
15	-	TRBV7-6	-	TRBJ1-3	CASSALQGAGNTIYF	TGTGCCAGCAGCGCCCTCCAAGGGGCGGGAAACACCATATATTTT
13	-	TRBV6-5	-	TRBJ1-3	CASLASSGNTIYF	TGTGCCAGTCTAGCCAGCTCTGGAAACACCATATATTTT
12	-	TRBV28	-	TRBJ1-5	CASDIVNQPQHF	TGTGCCAGCGACATAGTCAATCAGCCCCAGCATTTT
15	-	TRBV5-6	-	TRBJ2-7	CASSLGGRTFYEQYF	TGTGCCAGCAGCCTAGGGGGACGGACTTTCTACGAGCAGTACTTC
15	few	TRBV11-3	TRBD1	TRBJ2-2	CASSFGTGNTGELFF	TGTGCCAGCAGCTTTGGGACAGGGAACACCGGGGAGCTGTTTTTT
14	few	TRBV27	TRBD2	TRBJ2-1	CATTGASGSNEQFF	TGTGCCACCACCGGGGCTAGCGGGAGCAATGAGCAGTTCTTC
14	-	TRBV6-4	TRBD1	TRBJ1-1	CASRGDRLNTEAFF	TGTGCCAGCAGGGGGGACAGACTGAACACTGAAGCTTTCTTT
12	-	TRBV18	-	TRBJ2-1	CASSPPGNEQFF	TGTGCCAGCTCACCCCCGGGCAATGAGCAGTTCTTC